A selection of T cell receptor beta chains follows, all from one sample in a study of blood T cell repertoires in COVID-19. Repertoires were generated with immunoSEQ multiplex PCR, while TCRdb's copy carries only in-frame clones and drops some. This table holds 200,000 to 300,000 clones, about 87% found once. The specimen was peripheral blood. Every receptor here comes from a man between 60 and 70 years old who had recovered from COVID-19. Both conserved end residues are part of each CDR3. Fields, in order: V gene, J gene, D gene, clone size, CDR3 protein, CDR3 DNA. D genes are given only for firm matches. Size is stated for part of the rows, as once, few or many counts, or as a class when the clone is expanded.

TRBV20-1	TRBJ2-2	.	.	CSASKAANTGELFF	TGCAGTGCTAGTAAAGCGGCGAACACCGGGGAGCTGTTTTTT
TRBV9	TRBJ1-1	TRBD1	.	CASTPSGTGRTEAFF	TGTGCCAGCACCCCGTCCGGGACAGGGCGGACTGAAGCTTTCTTT
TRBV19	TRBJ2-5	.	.	CASNPLPPDRETQYF	TGTGCCAGTAACCCCCTCCCTCCGGACAGAGAGACCCAGTACTTC
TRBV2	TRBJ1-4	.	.	CASSDILRGTNEKLFF	TGTGCCAGCAGTGATATACTGCGGGGGACTAATGAAAAACTGTTTTTT
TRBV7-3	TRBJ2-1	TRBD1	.	CASSSTGQRYNEQFF	TGTGCCAGCAGCTCCACGGGACAGAGGTACAATGAGCAGTTCTTC
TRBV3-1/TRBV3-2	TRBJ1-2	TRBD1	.	CASSQGQGANYGYTF	TGTGCCAGCAGCCAAGGACAGGGTGCTAACTATGGCTACACCTTC
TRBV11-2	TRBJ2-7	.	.	CASSLGGVEQYF	TGTGCCAGCAGCTTAGGGGGAGTTGAGCAGTACTTC
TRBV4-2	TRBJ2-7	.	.	CASSQVPGGALYEQYF	TGTGCCAGCAGCCAAGTTCCGGGCGGGGCCCTCTACGAGCAGTACTTC
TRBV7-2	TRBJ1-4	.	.	CASSSAGQFNEKLFF	TGTGCCAGCAGCTCTGCGGGGCAGTTTAATGAAAAACTGTTTTTT
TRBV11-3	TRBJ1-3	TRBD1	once	CASSPGGSGNTIYF	TGTGCCAGCAGCCCAGGGGGTTCTGGAAACACCATATATTTT
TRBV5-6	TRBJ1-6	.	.	CASSQLQSYNSPLHF	TGTGCCAGCAGCCAGTTACAGAGCTATAATTCACCCCTCCACTTT
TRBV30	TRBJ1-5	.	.	CAWSVLGGGQPQHF	TGTGCCTGGAGTGTACTGGGGGGTGGTCAGCCCCAGCATTTT
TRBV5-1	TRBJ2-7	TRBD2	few	CASSLGLAGSYEQYF	TGCGCCAGCAGCTTGGGACTAGCGGGGTCCTACGAGCAGTACTTC
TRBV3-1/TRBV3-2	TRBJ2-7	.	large	CASSLTAREYFEQYF	TGTGCCAGCAGCCTGACCGCCCGGGAGTACTTCGAGCAGTACTTC
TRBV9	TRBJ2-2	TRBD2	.	CASSVTSGGNTGELFF	TGTGCCAGCAGCGTCACTAGCGGGGGGAATACCGGGGAGCTGTTTTTT
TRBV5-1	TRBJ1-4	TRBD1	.	CASSPGQGTVGLEKLFF	TGCGCCAGCAGCCCCGGACAGGGAACCGTCGGACTTGAAAAACTGTTTTTT
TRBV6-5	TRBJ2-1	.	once	CASAKEGSGWREQFF	TGTGCCAGCGCAAAAGAGGGCAGTGGGTGGCGTGAGCAGTTCTTC
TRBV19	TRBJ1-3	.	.	CASRDPGKVTIYF	TGTGCCAGTAGAGACCCAGGGAAGGTCACCATATATTTT
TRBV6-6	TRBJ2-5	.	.	CASSPPGQGSQETQYF	TGTGCCAGCAGCCCCCCCGGGCAGGGTTCGCAAGAGACCCAGTACTTC
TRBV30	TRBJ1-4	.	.	CAWSVQGFEKLFF	TGTGCCTGGAGTGTACAGGGTTTTGAAAAACTGTTTTTT
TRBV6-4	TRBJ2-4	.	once	CASSEGPSDIQYF	TGTGCCAGCAGTGAGGGCCCGTCGGACATTCAGTACTTC
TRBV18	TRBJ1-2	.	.	CASSPQNYGYTF	TGTGCCAGCTCACCCCAGAACTATGGCTACACCTTC
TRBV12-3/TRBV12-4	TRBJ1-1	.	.	CASSLVGGGEAFF	TGTGCCAGCAGTTTAGTCGGCGGAGGCGAAGCTTTCTTT
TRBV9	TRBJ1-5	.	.	CASSVEGGYYSNQPQHF	TGTGCCAGCAGCGTAGAAGGCGGCTACTATAGCAATCAGCCCCAGCATTTT
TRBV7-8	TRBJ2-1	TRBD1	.	CASSSGATWDRASYNEQFF	TGTGCCAGCAGCTCCGGGGCAACCTGGGACAGAGCCTCCTACAATGAGCAGTTCTTC
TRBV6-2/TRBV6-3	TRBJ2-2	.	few	CASSSRPTGELFF	TGTGCCAGCAGTTCTCGTCCCACCGGGGAGCTGTTTTTT
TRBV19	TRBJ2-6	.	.	CASSIDRAGLASSGANVLTF	TGTGCCAGTAGTATAGATCGCGCAGGCCTCGCAAGCTCTGGGGCCAACGTCCTGACTTTC
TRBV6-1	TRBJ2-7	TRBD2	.	CASSEASGVDEQYF	TGTGCCAGCAGTGAAGCTAGCGGGGTGGACGAGCAGTACTTC